The 28 T cell receptor beta chains given below trace back to one sample, sequenced in a study of CD8 T cells in ankylosing spondylitis. Points from the study as a whole: A TCR beta motif of 7 to 9 highly homologous variants seemed to mark ankylosing spondylitis blood.

Via MiXCR, TCRdb re-called the 5' RACE reads, giving one row per CDR3 protein. The sample has 750,000 to 850,000 distinct CDR3 sequences, 12% seen once; the top ten hold roughly 0.51%. These receptors have no identified antigens. The material sequenced was blood, either unsorted or a sorted T cell fraction (not recorded which). The receptors shown here come from a male donor with ankylosing spondylitis.

The chain couples TRBV6-1 to TRBJ1-6, with a weak D call TRBD1 (6 bases). This CDR3 has 14 residues. V was cut by 2 bases and J by 8 bases, with 10 bases left in between. Germline V CDR1 and CDR2: MNHNS, SASEGT. CDR3 loop: CASSESGGHSPLHF. The CDR3 DNA reads as TGTGCCAGCAGTGAAAGTGGGGGCCATTCACCCCTCCACTTT.

This clonotype was observed at least ten times. This chain links TRBV15 with TRBJ2-7; possibly TRBD2 for D (5 bases). The CDR3 contains 13 residues. The V end was cut by 1 base, the J end by 3 bases, with 7 bases between. CDR1 is LNHNV, CDR2 YYDKDF, per germline (reference sequence). CDR3 protein: CATSRGRGYEQYF. DNA of the CDR3: TGTGCCACCAGCAGAGGACGGGGCTACGAGCAGTACTTC.

V and J are TRBV29-1 and TRBJ1-1, with no clear D. The V gene lost 4 bases and the J gene lost 2 bases, with 8 bases spanning the gap. This CDR3 spans 12 amino acids. Germline CDR1 is SQVTM and CDR2 is ANQGSEA. The CDR3 sequence is CSVVNPNTEAFF. CDR3 coding DNA: TGCAGCGTTGTGAACCCTAACACTGAAGCTTTCTTT.

This chain joins TRBV15 and TRBJ2-4, with D uncertain. Trimming pared 0 bases from V and 5 bases from J, leaving 17 bases between. CDR3 length equals 17 residues. Per the germline V gene, CDR1 is LNHNV and CDR2 is YYDKDF (reference sequence). CDR3 in DNA: TGTGCCACCAGCAGAGATGAACAGAGGAAGGGCCAAAACATTCAGTACTTC. Amino acid sequence: CATSRDEQRKGQNIQYF. The entire variable domain, with the rest obtained from reference TRBV15 and TRBJ2-4, is as follows: DAMVIQNPRYQVTQFGKPVTLSCSQTLNHNVMYWYQQKSSQAPKLLFHYYDKDFNNEADTPDNFQSRRPNTSFCFLDIRSPGLGDTAMYLCATSRDEQRKGQNIQYFGAGTRLSVL.

This clonotype was observed a few times. V and J are TRBV24-1 and TRBJ2-1, with D hard to call. The V gene's germline CDR1 is KGHDR and CDR2 SFDVKD. This CDR3 has 15 residues. Trimming removed 3 bases at V and 5 bases at J, with 13 bases between. The CDR3 DNA reads as TGTGCCACCAGTGATACTGGTGACCATCACAATGAGCAGTTCTTC. It yields the protein CATSDTGDHHNEQFF.

The chain links TRBV7-2 to TRBJ2-3; tentative D call: TRBD1 (5 bases). Germline CDR1 and CDR2: SGHTA and FQGNSA. V was cut by 0 bases and J by 2 bases, with 15 bases left in between. The CDR3 totals 17 residues. The CDR3 reads CASSLAQGLLPTDTQYF. In DNA, the CDR3 is TGTGCCAGCAGCTTAGCGCAGGGTCTCCTCCCCACAGATACGCAGTATTTT.

In its sample, this clonotype was seen a few times. The chain carries TRBV6-5 and TRBJ2-1; D is ambiguous. Germline CDR1 reads MNHEY; CDR2 reads SVGAGI. There are 14 residues in the CDR3. V dropped 2 bases and J dropped 5 bases, with 10 bases sitting between them. CDR3 coding DNA: TGTGCCAGCAGTTACAGGGTCCCTAACAATGAGCAGTTCTTC. Translated, it gives CASSYRVPNNEQFF.

The chain recombines TRBV7-2 with TRBJ2-1; 11 nucleotides align to TRBD2. Trimming at V came to 3 bases and at J to 2 bases, leaving 6 bases not matched to a gene. The CDR3 totals 17 residues. The germline V gene has CDR1 SGHTA and CDR2 FQGNSA. The CDR3 protein is CASSFNSGRATYNEQFF. The CDR3 nucleotides are TGTGCCAGCAGCTTTAATAGCGGGAGGGCAACCTACAATGAGCAGTTCTTC.

This chain uses TRBV11-2 with TRBJ1-2; unclear D gene. CDR3 length: 14 residues. The germline V gene encodes CDR1 SGHAT and CDR2 FQNNGV. The V end was cut by 5 bases, the J end by 0 bases, with 10 bases between. The DNA for the CDR3 is TGTGCCAGCAGCCGGTCCTTATCTAACTATGGCTACACCTTC. Protein product: CASSRSLSNYGYTF.

This clonotype was recorded at least ten times. The V gene is TRBV4-2, the J gene TRBJ1-4; possible D gene TRBD1, 6 bases. The germline V and J ends were trimmed by 2 bases and 0 bases, with 7 bases remaining between them. The CDR3 is 15 amino acids. Germline V gives CDR1 LGHNA, CDR2 YNFKEQ. CDR3 nucleotides: TGTGCCAGCAGCCAACGGACAGCAACTAATGAAAAACTGTTTTTT. Its translation is CASSQRTATNEKLFF.

This clonotype occurred many times. The chain uses TRBV29-1 and TRBJ2-7, with D possibly TRBD1 on 5 matching bases. Per the germline V gene, CDR1 is SQVTM and CDR2 is ANQGSEA. The ends were cut back, 6 bases at V and 6 bases at J, with 18 bases in the middle. The CDR3 covers 13 residues. CDR3 DNA sequence: TGCAGCGTCGCCTCAGGGTGGAAGGGCGAGCAGTACTTC. This sequence encodes CSVASGWKGEQYF.

In its sample, this clonotype was seen a few times. V is TRBV21-1 and J is TRBJ1-1. TRBV21-1 represents a pseudogene. CDR3 length equals 17 residues. The CDR3 nucleotides read TGTGCCAGCAGCCGCCACGGAGGGAGGGTGGCGGACACTGAAGCTTTCTTT. This sequence encodes CASSRHGGRVADTEAFF.

This chain connects TRBV6-5 to TRBJ1-1; TRBD1 might be the D (5 bases). Trimming shortened V by 10 bases and J by 4 bases, and 13 bases separated the two germline ends. CDR1 is MNHEY and CDR2 is SVGAGI in the germline V gene. This CDR3 spans 12 amino acids. DNA of the CDR3: TGTGCCACCATAAAAGGGGCCACTGAAGCTTTCTTT. Protein sequence: CATIKGATEAFF.

This clonotype was recorded many times. This sequence joins TRBV29-1 and TRBJ1-2; perhaps TRBD1 as D (5 bases). The CDR3 consists of 14 residues. Germline V gene sequence: CDR1 SQVTM, CDR2 ANQGSEA. Deletions cut 4 bases from V and 5 bases from J, with 17 bases between. The CDR3 loop is CSVVSGGPWYGYTF. In DNA, the CDR3 is TGCAGCGTTGTAAGCGGGGGACCGTGGTATGGCTACACCTTC.

This clonotype was detected a few times. The chain recombines TRBV7-2 with TRBJ1-1; TRBD1 is a possible D gene (6 bases). The CDR3 spans 14 residues. V was cut by 3 bases and J by 8 bases, with 16 bases left in between. Per germline, CDR1 SGHTA and CDR2 FQGNSA. Written as DNA, the CDR3 is TGTGCCAGCAGCTTCTGGGGCCGTGGGACAGAAGCTTTCTTT. It yields the protein CASSFWGRGTEAFF.

This clonotype has just a few counts. V and J are TRBV9 and TRBJ2-6; D is unresolved. V was clipped by 3 bases and J by 0 bases, with 16 bases between them. Germline assignment: CDR1 SGDLS and CDR2 YYNGEE. This CDR3 has 18 amino acids. CDR3 residues: CASSAFGKGLSGANVLTF. CDR3 bases: TGTGCCAGCAGCGCCTTTGGTAAAGGGCTCTCTGGGGCCAACGTCCTGACTTTC. The whole variable domain, filled in from reference TRBV9 and TRBJ2-6, reads DSGVTQTPKHLITATGQRVTLRCSPRSGDLSVYWYQQSLDQGLQFLIQYYNGEERAKGNILERFSAQQFPDLHSELNLSSLELGDSALYFCASSAFGKGLSGANVLTFGAGSRLTVL.

This rearrangement joins TRBV28 to TRBJ2-1; TRBD1 or TRBD2 may be the D gene (5 bases each). Germline V gene sequence: CDR1 MDHEN, CDR2 SYDVKM. The ends were cut back, 6 bases at V and 5 bases at J, with 11 bases in the middle. The CDR3 loop spans 13 amino acids. The CDR3 DNA is TGTGCCAGCAGGAGGGGCGGTCACAATGAGCAGTTCTTC. Protein sequence: CASRRGGHNEQFF.

The table lists this clonotype with many counts. This chain uses TRBV10-3 with TRBJ2-5; tentatively, D is TRBD1 (5 bases). Trimming left V 6 bases short and J 5 bases short, with 16 bases between. Germline V gene lookup returns CDR1 ENHRY and CDR2 SYGVKD. The CDR3 is 14 amino acids. CDR3 sequence (DNA): TGTGCCATCAGGGAACAGGTAGCTGAGGAGACCCAGTACTTC. Its protein product is CAIREQVAEETQYF.

This sequence joins TRBV28 and TRBJ1-2; 9 bases align to TRBD1. Germline CDR1 and CDR2: MDHEN and SYDVKM. V gave up 6 bases and J gave up 6 bases; unmatched junction bases: 8. The CDR3 length is 14 residues. CDR3: CASSTGGAAHGYTF. CDR3 in DNA: TGTGCCAGCAGCACAGGGGGCGCGGCTCATGGCTACACCTTC.

This clonotype was detected a few times. V and J are TRBV6-2 or TRBV6-3 and TRBJ1-2, with D tentatively TRBD1 (5 bases). Germline-derived CDR1 and CDR2 are MNHEY and SVGEGT. The V gene lost 7 bases and the J gene lost 6 bases, with 27 bases spanning the gap. The CDR3 extends over 17 amino acids. CDR3 DNA: TGTGCCAGCACCTCGCCCCACCGGGGACGGCGCTCTAATGGCTACACCTTC. It specifies CASTSPHRGRRSNGYTF.

This clonotype was detected only a few times. The rearrangement joins TRBV20-1 to TRBJ1-2; D unresolved. CDR3 length: 12 residues. Deletions cut 5 bases from V and 4 bases from J, with 11 bases between. Germline lookup yields CDR1 DFQATT and CDR2 SNEGSKA (reference sequence). This chain's CDR3 is CSALQEVYGYTF. The DNA for the CDR3 is TGCAGTGCTCTCCAGGAAGTCTATGGCTACACCTTC.

The chain couples TRBV27 to TRBJ1-5; no clear D. Trimming took 3 bases from V and 0 from J, leaving 6 bases between them. CDR1 and CDR2 (germline): MNHEY, SMNVEV (reference sequence). The CDR3 spans 14 residues. CDR3 residues: CASSFLGSNQPQHF. CDR3 bases: TGTGCCAGCAGTTTTTTGGGTAGCAATCAGCCCCAGCATTTT.

This clonotype has more than one count but fewer than ten. This chain connects TRBV5-4 to TRBJ1-2; no definite D call. Trimming removed 4 bases at V and 7 bases at J, with 11 bases between. The V gene's germline CDR1 is SGHNT and CDR2 YYREEE (reference sequence). The length of the CDR3 is 12 residues. The CDR3 region is CASSRPNGGYTF. CDR3 in DNA: TGTGCCAGCAGCCGACCGAACGGTGGCTACACCTTC. Complete variable domain (other parts from reference TRBV5-4 and TRBJ1-2): ETGVTQSPTHLIKTRGQQVTLRCSSQSGHNTVSWYQQALGQGPQFIFQYYREEENGRGNFPPRFSGLQFPNYSSELNVNALELDDSALYLCASSRPNGGYTFGSGTRLTVV.

This clonotype was observed a handful of times. The CDR3 region has the DNA TGCGCCAGCAGCTTCCCGGCCAGGGGTTCACCCCTCCACTTT. Amino acid sequence: CASSFPARGSPLHF. V usage is TRBV5-1 and J usage is TRBJ1-6; D possibly corresponds to TRBD1 (6 bases). CDR1 is SGHRS, CDR2 YFSETQ, per germline. The CDR3 is made up of 14 amino acids. V shed 2 bases and J shed 9 bases, with 12 bases lying between them.

The table lists this clonotype with a few counts. This chain joins TRBV4-1 and TRBJ1-2; D might be TRBD1 (5 bases). CDR3 length: 14 residues. V was cut by 0 bases and J by 4 bases, with 9 bases left in between. The V gene's germline CDR1 is MGHRA and CDR2 YSYEKL. CDR3: CASSQDRDGYGYTF. The CDR3, as DNA: TGCGCCAGCAGCCAAGATCGGGACGGCTATGGCTACACCTTC.

V usage is TRBV6-1 and J usage is TRBJ1-3; D is ambiguous. Trimming took off 4 bases at V and 4 bases at J, with 11 bases between the two ends. The germline CDR1 and CDR2 sequences are MNHNS and SASEGT. This CDR3 region has 14 residues. CDR3 sequence (DNA): TGTGCCAGCAGTGCTAGAGGACTGGGAAACACCATATATTTT. Translated: CASSARGLGNTIYF.

The table lists this clonotype with a few counts. The chain recombines TRBV10-3 with TRBJ2-2; D may correspond to TRBD1 or TRBD2 (6 bases each). V shed 2 bases and J shed 4 bases, with 14 bases lying between them. CDR1 is ENHRY and CDR2 is SYGVKD in the germline V gene. The CDR3 runs to 16 residues. CDR3 sequence: CAISERLQGGTGELFF. The DNA for the CDR3 is TGTGCCATCAGTGAGAGGTTACAGGGAGGCACCGGGGAGCTGTTTTTT.

This clonotype was observed at least ten times. V and J are TRBV5-1 and TRBJ2-5; possibly TRBD1 or TRBD2 for D (5 bases each). Germline V CDR1 and CDR2: SGHRS, YFSETQ. V was clipped by 3 bases and J by 2 bases, with 17 bases between them. The CDR3 extends over 16 amino acids. The CDR3 coding sequence is TGCGCCAGCAGCTCTCACCTACCGGGACGACAAGAGACCCAGTACTTC. It encodes CASSSHLPGRQETQYF.